This TCR beta chain was recovered during a study of blood T cell repertoires in COVID-19. Overall study context: Nucleic acid was either cDNA or gDNA, and it came from T cells, B-cell-depleted T cells, or PBMCs.

Original processing methods: Researchers report that nucleated cell counts were estimated from reference gene primer amplification. Assay used: immunoSEQ multiplex PCR; TCRdb lists only in-frame clones, some missing. V, J and clone size are taken as reported in that table, and D and trimming were inferred from the DNA itself. The sample yields more than 250,000 clones, about 89% seen once. Categorization into cohorts depended on clinical history that participants reported. V was shortened by 0 bases and J by 4 bases, with 12 bases between the two germline ends. CDR3 length equals 15 residues. Per the germline V gene, CDR1 is LGHNA and CDR2 is YSLEER.

This chain connects TRBV4-3 to TRBJ1-1; D not resolved. Sequenced material: PBMCs or T cells enriched from blood (not recorded which). The TCR was taken from a woman aged 18-29 years who had recovered from COVID-19. CDR3 sequence reads: CASSQERRVGTEAFF. CDR3 sequence (DNA): TGCGCCAGCAGCCAAGAACGGAGGGTGGGCACTGAAGCTTTCTTT.